This T cell receptor (beta chain) came from a study of cytomegalovirus exposure and HLA in healthy donors (TCRdb year 2017). With respect to the entire study: An earlier analysis of approximately 590 of the donors reported 250 to 350 Gb of sequence data and some 100 million unique TCR beta sequences from roughly 180 million T cells. The T cell repertoires of some 700 subjects were profiled by immunosequencing and related to cytomegalovirus serostatus. The study was designed to test whether signatures of past pathogen exposure could be identified by cataloging public T cell receptors. On average, about 240,000 unique TCR beta nucleotide sequences were sequenced per donor among some 420 genotyped donors of the cohort, with roughly 19% of those sequences being non-productive. The number of donors typed differed by locus, with 629-630 for A, B, C, DRB1 and DQB1, around 560 for DQA1, 600 to 610 for DPA1, and some 470 for DPB1. Every repertoire in the discovery cohort had been generated on one and the same sequencing platform. Genome-wide SNP genotypes for about three fifths of the roughly 670 donors were used in a later genetic analysis, which treated that subset as a discovery cohort. An earlier analysis of fewer than 750 of the donors used high-throughput TCR beta sequencing to judge whether each TCR beta V gene segment behaved as functional or pseudogenic. To study patterns of TCR occurrence, a later analysis re-analyzed previously published TCR beta repertoires from 650 to 750 donors and added high-resolution HLA genotyping. Rather than using new phenotypic data, the later analysis identified candidate immune exposures from TCR beta sequences and from how often those sequences occurred across donors. To predict cytomegalovirus infection status, the study brought together high-throughput TCR immunosequencing, statistical association of individual TCRs with disease status, and machine learning. Besides the first cohort of approximately 710 subjects, a separate validation cohort made up of about 120 different subjects was used. Donor age, sex, ethnicity and CMV serostatus were compiled alongside the repertoire data. HLA typing included class I and class II loci at four-digit resolution. A few DR-DQ haplotypes were treated as single units for association and clustering because of strong linkage in the cohort. Of the approximately 400 genotyped donors, roughly 80% were placed in the genetic ancestry cluster associated with self-reported Caucasian donors. An early release that covered about 600 HLA-typed donors contained approximately 300 gigabases of sequencing data and about 84 million unique TCR sequences.

Points the paper makes about the study in general: An association between a missense DCLRE1C variant and V-gene and J-gene trimming of TCR beta chains was found in a later genetic analysis and replicated in an independent cohort. According to the authors, the approach could potentially be generalized to other disease states and immunological phenotypes. Specific HLA alleles were associated with 16,951 TCR beta sequences at a false discovery rate of 0.05 in a later analysis. A later analysis found that most CMV-associated TCR beta chains appeared HLA-restricted, with HLA associations seemingly driven largely by CMV exposure. For the cohort, immune exposure information was limited to CMV serostatus. An earlier analysis of approximately 540 of the donors showed that most TCR beta V segments appeared in productive rearrangements either about 87% or about 30% of the time, which broadly matched IMGT annotations. This cohort had only TCR beta chains sequenced, and the lack of alpha or paired-chain data limited which features could be detected. In a later analysis, several top co-occurrence clusters were reported to appear linked to parvovirus B19, influenza, CMV and Epstein-Barr virus. Correlated functional status among segregating V segments might reflect linkage disequilibrium, but an unknown experimental factor could not be ruled out. The sequencing pipeline was judged likely to have produced a cluster of highly shared sequence variants as a technical artifact. Some IMGT-functional V segments, including TRBV6-2 and TRBV6-3, could not be told apart with the 87-base-pair reads, so those segments were excluded. According to a later analysis, TCR association rates differed among HLA loci, with DRB1 alleles showing the most associated TCRs and HLA-C alleles showing the fewest. A total of 150 to 200 TCR beta chains were listed by the study as associated with cytomegalovirus. When HLA alleles, especially DR and DQ, strongly co-occurred, attributing TCR associations to individual alleles was difficult. In a later genetic analysis, fewer N-insertions in productive TCRs were reported among donors in an Asian-associated ancestry cluster than the roughly 700-donor mean. Across donors, most TCR sequences were observed very rarely, whereas some public TCRs were present in many individuals. Because some donors lacked HLA typing at each locus, the association tests relied only on the typed subset. A further reported finding was that TCR beta sequences accurately predicted the HLA-A and HLA-B alleles for most subjects in the first cohort. The classifier was reported to diagnose cytomegalovirus status with high specificity and sensitivity in both the original and validation cohorts. In vitro tests confirmed that a few of the cytomegalovirus-associated TCR beta chains recognize cytomegalovirus antigens. Because counts were too low, about 15 rarely observed V segments, including chromosome 9 orphons, were left out of the earlier analysis of 500 to 750 of the donors. In a later analysis, HLA-associated TCR beta chains showed more clonal expansion and lower generation probabilities than non-associated chains that were equally common. Sequencing depth was assumed to be roughly uniform across donors in the presence/absence analyses, though that assumption may not hold.

The library was built by means of the immunoSEQ multiplex PCR assay. For the multiplex PCR, a mixture combining 60 forward primers for TCR Vbeta segments and 13 reverse primers for TCR Jbeta segments was used. Amplification of the CDR3 region of rearranged TCR beta genes was performed with a multiplex PCR assay on genomic DNA. The Illumina HiSeq System was used to sequence the amplified TCR beta libraries as 87-base-pair reads. As for the authors' bioinformatics: A later analysis tallied 75 million to 85 million unique TCR beta chains across the 640 or so repertoires, and approximately 11 million of those chains were shared by two or more donors. Raw reads were error-corrected and collapsed into unique sequences with a nearest-neighbor algorithm that merged closely related sequences to remove PCR and sequencing errors. To assign V, D and J gene segments, CDR3 sequences were aligned to IMGT reference sequences. Each retained sequence needed at least a six-nucleotide match to both a V gene segment and a J gene segment. Rearrangements were classified as productive when the CDR3 lacked stop codons and remained in frame with V and J, and all other rearrangements were classified as non-productive. Following IMGT convention, CDR3 was defined as the stretch from the second conserved V-encoded cysteine to the conserved J-encoded phenylalanine. In an earlier analysis of approximately 590 of the donors, sequences lacking an unambiguous match to a single V gene segment were excluded. An earlier analysis of a few hundred of the donors classified V segments as functional when productive rearrangements were above 56.7% and as segregating when the standard deviation between donors was above 5%. A statistical classification framework was developed to diagnose cytomegalovirus status using the catalog of TCR beta chain sequences. V and J gene assignment, in a later analysis, came from comparing TCR nucleotide sequences with IMGT/GENE-DB human TR gene sequences. A later analysis assigned CDR3 sequences and most-parsimonious VDJ recombination scenarios with the TCRdist pipeline. In a later analysis, each TCR beta chain was defined by its CDR3 amino acid sequence together with its V-gene family, and reads lacking a unique V-gene family were excluded. To address suspected cross-contamination and a sequencing artifact, a later analysis removed 550 to 750 highly shared, low-generation-probability nucleotide sequences. In a later analysis, a clonal expansion index for each public chain was calculated from normalized within-repertoire ranks of inferred template counts. In a later analysis, generation probabilities were computed with a VDJ recombination model fitted to out-of-frame rearrangements, and the resulting probabilities were checked against IGoR. A later analysis scored TCR-TCR, TCR-HLA and TCR-CMV co-occurrence with hypergeometric tests, applying a repertoire-size bias correction to TCR pairs. A later analysis estimated false discovery rates by permuting HLA or CMV assignments 20 times. In a later analysis, co-occurring TCRs were grouped using DBSCAN, with TCRdist sequence similarity added in when clustering inside HLA-allele-positive subsets. Repertoires with fewer than 30,000 or more than 120,000 public chains were left out of co-occurrence clustering, as were about 5 repertoires with anomalous nucleotide sharing. TCRdb limited this immuneACCESS table to in-frame rearrangements with V and J called. A share of clones is missing; checked studies link under half to unresolved V genes, and the rest is unexplained. For V, J and clone size, that table is used; D and trimming come from the DNA. This sample comprises approximately 95,000 clones, around 75% of them detected only once. The top ten clonotypes cover approximately 11% of the sample.

Comments on this clone: Its binding antigen is unknown. Per-base quality was not reported, and no clone a single base away is much larger than it.

The cohort consisted of 670 or so healthy bone marrow donors. At the time of sampling, every cohort member was nominally healthy, though immune exposures that went unrecorded were likely present. The donor tested CMV seropositive, placing the donor among the 250 to 300 seropositive members of the cohort. Every donor gave a peripheral blood sample, and the peripheral blood mononuclear cells from that sample were used for TCR beta sequencing. Genomic DNA was extracted from the blood cell samples with the Qiagen DNeasy Blood Extraction Kit. The CDR3 starts with the cysteine, ends with the phenylalanine, and has 16 residues. The DNA shown is the 48-base CDR3, in frame from base 1. Per the germline V gene, SGHTA is the CDR1 and FQGTGA is the CDR2. V has 5 bases trimmed and J has 4 bases trimmed; junction bases matching no gene number 4.

The chain is assembled from TRBV7-3 and TRBJ2-2, with TRBD2 identical over 13 junction bases. Specimen: PBMCs. The source is a young man in good health and CMV-seropositive. The DNA sequence is given as TGTGCCAGCAGCACTAGCGGGGGGGCAGGCACCGGGGAGCTGTTTTTT. It translates to CASSTSGGAGTGELFF.